This TCR beta chain derives from a study of OX40 agonist ivuxolimab in advanced cancers. Overall study results and limits: Relatively little clonal expansion, among the lowest observed, appeared in partial responders at 0.1-3.0 mg/kg. Expanded clones were, on average, more numerous among CD8+ T cells than CD4+. With doses of 0.1 to 3.0 mg/kg, CD4+ and CD8+ blood T cells had undergone clonal expansion by week 6.

CDR1 is SEHNR and CDR2 is FQNEAQ in the germline V gene (reference sequence). The CDR3 contains 14 residues. With 8 bases clipped from V and 1 base from J, the junction kept 3 bases outside the gene matches. Blood sampling was done at baseline, cycle 4 day 1, and cycle 7 day 1. This clone is a singleton in its sample. Its antigen remains unidentified. Repertoires were generated with immunoSEQ multiplex PCR, while TCRdb's copy carries only in-frame clones and drops some. The sample yields more than 45,000 clones, over 90% seen once. The gene calls are TRBV7-9 and TRBJ2-1, with 9 bases identical to TRBD1. Sequencing used CD4+ or CD8+ T cells sorted from blood, obtained in a trial of the OX40 agonist ivuxolimab. This clonotype was obtained from an adult with an advanced solid tumor such as melanoma, head and neck, liver or kidney cancer. CDR3 sequence reads: CASVGTGSYNEQFF. CDR3 coding DNA: TGTGCCAGCGTGGGGACAGGGTCCTACAATGAGCAGTTCTTC.